This TCR beta chain was captured by sequencing in a study of CD8 T cells in ankylosing spondylitis. Quantitative molecular-barcoded 5'-RACE generated the TCR beta libraries. Via MiXCR, TCRdb re-called the 5' RACE reads, giving one row per CDR3 protein. The sample includes roughly 700,000 distinct CDR3 sequences, around 17% of them seen just once. Trimming took 0 bases from V and 9 from J, leaving 15 bases between them. The length of the CDR3 is 14 residues. The V gene's germline CDR1 is DFQATT and CDR2 SNEGSKA (reference sequence). Study-wide results and caveats: From matched ankylosing spondylitis synovial fluid, disease-linked clones were reportedly recovered at significantly enriched levels. Some of the motif variants had earlier been found in reactive arthritis patients' fluid and blood. Researchers report that disease-linked clones proved CD8+ and relatively rare in peripheral blood. There was a TCR beta motif, made of roughly eight highly homologous variants, that appeared characteristic of ankylosing spondylitis blood.

As for this clonotype: Its target is not known.

The clonotype comes from a male donor with ankylosing spondylitis. This chain joins TRBV20-1 and TRBJ2-1; D might be TRBD2 (5 bases). The specimen sequenced was blood, either unsorted or a sorted T cell fraction (not recorded which). The CDR3 reads CSARDPPRGGEQFF. As DNA, the CDR3 is TGCAGTGCTAGAGATCCTCCGCGCGGAGGTGAGCAGTTCTTC.